The source of this TCR beta chain is a study of T-cell memory formation after mild COVID-19. After 5'RACE with constant-segment primers, TCR alpha and TCR beta cDNA libraries carrying sample barcodes and UMIs were obtained. A single record per CDR3 protein comes from TCRdb applying MiXCR to the 5' RACE reads. The sample consists of about 250,000 distinct CDR3 sequences, roughly 15% of them appearing once. The CDR3 is 9 residues long. Germline V lookup: CDR1 DFQATT, CDR2 SNEGSKA (reference sequence). V lost 4 bases to trimming and J lost 13 bases, with 10 bases between them. This clonotype appeared a few times.

Input material: PBMCs or a T cell subset sorted from them (not recorded which). The TCR originated in a man in his late teens or twenties who had mild COVID-19 (a few samples of this study predate the infection). Cell type and time point are not known. This chain links TRBV20-1 with TRBJ1-2; D perhaps matches TRBD1 (6 bases). The CDR3 is CSATTGGTF. CDR3 nucleotide sequence: TGCAGTGCTACGACAGGAGGCACCTTC.